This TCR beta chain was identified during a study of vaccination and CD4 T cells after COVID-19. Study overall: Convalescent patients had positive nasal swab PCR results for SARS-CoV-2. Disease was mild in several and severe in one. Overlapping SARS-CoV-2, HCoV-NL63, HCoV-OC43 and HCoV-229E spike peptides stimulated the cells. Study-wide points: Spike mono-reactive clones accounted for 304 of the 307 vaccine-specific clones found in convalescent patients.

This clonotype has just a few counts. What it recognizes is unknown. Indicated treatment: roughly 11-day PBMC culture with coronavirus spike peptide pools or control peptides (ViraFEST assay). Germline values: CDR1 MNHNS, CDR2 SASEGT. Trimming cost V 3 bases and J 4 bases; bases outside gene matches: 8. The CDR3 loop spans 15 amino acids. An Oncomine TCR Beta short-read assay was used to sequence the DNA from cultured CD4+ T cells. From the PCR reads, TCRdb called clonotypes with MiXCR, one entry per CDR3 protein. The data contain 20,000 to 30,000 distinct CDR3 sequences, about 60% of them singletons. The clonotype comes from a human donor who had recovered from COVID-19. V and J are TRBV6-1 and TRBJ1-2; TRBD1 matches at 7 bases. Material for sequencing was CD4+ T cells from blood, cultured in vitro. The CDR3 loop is CASSEGEGAFYGYTF. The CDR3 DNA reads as TGTGCCAGCAGTGAGGGGGAGGGGGCTTTCTATGGCTACACCTTC.